The TCR beta chain described here comes from a study of T cells in localized non-small cell lung cancer. The germline V gene has CDR1 MDHEN and CDR2 SYDVKM. Trimming shortened V by 2 bases and J by 5 bases, and 9 bases separated the two germline ends. CDR3 length: 13 residues. This clone was detected only once. The method was immunoSEQ multiplex PCR; TCRdb's version includes in-frame clones alone and lacks a portion of them. The sample records roughly 26,000 clones, roughly 80% being singletons. V gene TRBV28 combines with J gene TRBJ2-5; D not resolved. The sequence derives from a man aged 40-75 years with stage III squamous cell lung carcinoma. The sequences come from peripheral blood, collected before any cancer treatment. Here the CDR3 reads CASSLISRETQYF. In DNA, the CDR3 is TGTGCCAGCAGTTTAATTAGCCGGGAGACCCAGTACTTC.